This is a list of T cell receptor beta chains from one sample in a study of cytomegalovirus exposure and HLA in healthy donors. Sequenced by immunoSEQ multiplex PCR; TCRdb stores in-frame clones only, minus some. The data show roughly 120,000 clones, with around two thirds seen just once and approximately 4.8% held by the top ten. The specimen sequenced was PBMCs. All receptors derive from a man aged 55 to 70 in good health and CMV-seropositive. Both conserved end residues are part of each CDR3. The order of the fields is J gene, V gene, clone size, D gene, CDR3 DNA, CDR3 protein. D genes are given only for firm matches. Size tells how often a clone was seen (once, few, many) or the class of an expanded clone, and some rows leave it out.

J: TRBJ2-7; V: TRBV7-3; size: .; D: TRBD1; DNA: TGTGCCAGCAGCCAACACCAAGGGGGACAGGGTGGCGAGCAGTACTTC; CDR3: CASSQHQGGQGGEQYF
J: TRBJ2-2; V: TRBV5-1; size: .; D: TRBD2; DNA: TGCGCCAGCAGCCCATCCGGGACTAGTGATCCCGGGGAGCTGTTTTTT; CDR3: CASSPSGTSDPGELFF
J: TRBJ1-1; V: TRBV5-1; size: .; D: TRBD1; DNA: TGCGCCAGCAGCTCGACAGGGTCGAACACTGAAGCTTTCTTT; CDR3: CASSSTGSNTEAFF
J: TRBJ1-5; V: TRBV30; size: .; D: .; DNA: TGTGCCTGGGCTACTTATAGCAATCAGCCCCAGCATTTT; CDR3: CAWATYSNQPQHF
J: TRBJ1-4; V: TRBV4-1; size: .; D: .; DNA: TGCGCCAGCAGCCAAGAGAGGGGGTTAAATGAAAAACTGTTTTTT; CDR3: CASSQERGLNEKLFF
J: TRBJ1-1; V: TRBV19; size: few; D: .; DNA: TGTGCCAGTACCTTGACGGGTACGAACACTGAAGCTTTCTTT; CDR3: CASTLTGTNTEAFF
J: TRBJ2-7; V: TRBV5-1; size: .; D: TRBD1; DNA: TGCGCCAGCAGCTTGGGGGGGACAGGGGCCGAGCAGTACTTC; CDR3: CASSLGGTGAEQYF
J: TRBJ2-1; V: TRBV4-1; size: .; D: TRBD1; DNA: TGCGCCAGCAGCCAAGTCCTTGACAGGGGACTTTACAATGAGCAGTTCTTC; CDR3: CASSQVLDRGLYNEQFF
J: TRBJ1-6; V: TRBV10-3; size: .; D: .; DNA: TGTGCCGTCAACCAGGGGATAAATCCTAATTCACCCCTCCACTTT; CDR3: CAVNQGINPNSPLHF
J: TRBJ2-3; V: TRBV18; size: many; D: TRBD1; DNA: TGTGCCAGCTCACGGAACTTACAGGGGGCTACAGATACGCAGTATTTT; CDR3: CASSRNLQGATDTQYF
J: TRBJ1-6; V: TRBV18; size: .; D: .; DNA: TGTGCCAGCACTTATCAGGGTAGCCATAATTCACCCCTCCACTTT; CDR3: CASTYQGSHNSPLHF
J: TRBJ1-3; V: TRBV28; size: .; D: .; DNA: TGTGCCAGCAGACCTTCACTCGCCTCTGGAAACACCATATATTTT; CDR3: CASRPSLASGNTIYF
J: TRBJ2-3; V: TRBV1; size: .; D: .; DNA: TGCACCAGCACCCCGTCCTTCGATACGCAGTATTTT; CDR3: CTSTPSFDTQYF
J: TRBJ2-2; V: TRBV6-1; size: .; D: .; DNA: TGTGCCAGTGCCCAGGACGGACTGAACACCGGGGAGCTGTTTTTT; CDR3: CASAQDGLNTGELFF
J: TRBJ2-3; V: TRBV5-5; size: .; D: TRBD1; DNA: TGTGCCAGCGGTAACAGACAGGGGACAGATACGCAGTATTTT; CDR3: CASGNRQGTDTQYF
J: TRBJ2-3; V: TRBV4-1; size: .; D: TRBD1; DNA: TGCGCCAGCAGCCGCACCTTAGGGGGCCCCACAGATACGCAGTATTTT; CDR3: CASSRTLGGPTDTQYF
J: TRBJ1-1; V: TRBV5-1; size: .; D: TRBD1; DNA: TGCGCCAGCAGCGCACAGGGGGCAGATACTGAAGCTTTCTTT; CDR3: CASSAQGADTEAFF
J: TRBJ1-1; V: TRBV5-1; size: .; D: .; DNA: TGCGCCAGCAGCTTGGTGGAGGGAGGGAACACTGAAGCTTTCTTT; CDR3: CASSLVEGGNTEAFF
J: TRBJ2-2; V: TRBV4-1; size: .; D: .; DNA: TGCGCCAGCAGCCAAGAGGGGGCCGGGGCAGGAACCGGGGAGCTGTTTTTT; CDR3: CASSQEGAGAGTGELFF
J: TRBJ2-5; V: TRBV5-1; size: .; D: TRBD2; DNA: TGCGCCAGCAGCTTGATGGCTAGCGGGGGAGGGGAGACCCAGTACTTC; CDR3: CASSLMASGGGETQYF
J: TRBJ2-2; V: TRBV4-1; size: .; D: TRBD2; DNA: TGCGCCAGCAGCCGAAAATCTGGATGGCGGGGGGGCACCGGGGAGCTGTTTTTT; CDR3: CASSRKSGWRGGTGELFF
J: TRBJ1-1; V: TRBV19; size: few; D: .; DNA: TGTGCCAGTAGTATTGGGAGGAACACTGAAGCTTTCTTT; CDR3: CASSIGRNTEAFF
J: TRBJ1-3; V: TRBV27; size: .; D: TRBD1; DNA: TGTGCCAGCAGTTCCCGACAGGGGGCGACCGGAAACACCATATATTTT; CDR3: CASSSRQGATGNTIYF
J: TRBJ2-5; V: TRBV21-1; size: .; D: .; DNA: TGTGCCAGCAGCACCCGGGACAGGGGGAAAGAAAGAGAGACCCAGTACTTC; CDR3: CASSTRDRGKERETQYF
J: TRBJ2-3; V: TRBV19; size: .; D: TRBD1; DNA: TGTGCCAGTAGTGGCCCGGACAGGGGCGCAGATACGCAGTATTTT; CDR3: CASSGPDRGADTQYF
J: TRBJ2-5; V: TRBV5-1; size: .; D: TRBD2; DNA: TGCGCCAGCGAGCCTGGAAATAGCGGGGGGGTCGTGACCCAGTACTTC; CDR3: CASEPGNSGGVVTQYF
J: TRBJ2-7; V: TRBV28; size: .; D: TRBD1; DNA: TGTGCCAGCAGTTTACCAATACAGGGGTTGAGCGAGCAGTACTTC; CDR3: CASSLPIQGLSEQYF
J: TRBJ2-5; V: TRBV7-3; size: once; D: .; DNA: TGTGCCAGCAGCTTATTCCGCGGAGAGACCCAGTACTTC; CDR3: CASSLFRGETQYF
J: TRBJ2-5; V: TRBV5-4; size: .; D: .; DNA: TGTGCCAGCAGCTTGAGGCCCGCGGGGTACAATCAAGAGACCCAGTACTTC; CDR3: CASSLRPAGYNQETQYF
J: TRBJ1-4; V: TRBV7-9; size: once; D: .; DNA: TGTGCCAGCAGCTTAGTGGGCAGGGATAATGAAAAACTGTTTTTT; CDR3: CASSLVGRDNEKLFF
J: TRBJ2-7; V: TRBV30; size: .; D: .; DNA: TGTGCCTGGAGTGTAGGGGGGGTCGGCTACGAGCAGTACTTC; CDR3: CAWSVGGVGYEQYF
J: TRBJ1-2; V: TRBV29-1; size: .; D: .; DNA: TGCAGCGCCGACCAGGGTGTTGATTGGGGCTACACCTTC; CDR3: CSADQGVDWGYTF
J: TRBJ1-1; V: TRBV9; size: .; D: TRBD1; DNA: TGTGCCAGCAGCCCGCGACAGGGGGCGAACACTGAAGCTTTCTTT; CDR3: CASSPRQGANTEAFF
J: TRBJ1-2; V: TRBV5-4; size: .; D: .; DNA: TGTGCCAGCAGCTTTTACGACAGACCCTATGGCTACACCTTC; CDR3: CASSFYDRPYGYTF
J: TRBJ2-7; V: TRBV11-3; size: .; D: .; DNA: TGTGCCAGCAGCACAGGCCAGGGAAGGGACGAGCAGTACTTC; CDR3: CASSTGQGRDEQYF
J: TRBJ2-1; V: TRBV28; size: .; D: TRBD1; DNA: TGTGCCAGCAGTTTAGGGGGCAGCGGGACAGGGAGGAATGAGCAGTTCTTC; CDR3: CASSLGGSGTGRNEQFF
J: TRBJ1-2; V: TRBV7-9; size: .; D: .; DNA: TGTTCCAGCAGCTTAAGTCCGGGGGGCTACACCTTC; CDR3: CSSSLSPGGYTF
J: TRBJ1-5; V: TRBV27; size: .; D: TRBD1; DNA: TGTGCCACCTCAGGGGGCTGGGGGAGTCAGCCCCAGCATTTT; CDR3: CATSGGWGSQPQHF
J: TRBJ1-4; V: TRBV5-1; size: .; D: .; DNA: TGCGCCAGCAGCCCGAGGAGAAGCGATGAAAAACTGTTTTTT; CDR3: CASSPRRSDEKLFF
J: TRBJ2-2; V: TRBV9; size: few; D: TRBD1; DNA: TGTGCCAGCAGCGTCCAGGGGGCTTACACCGGGGAGCTGTTTTTT; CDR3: CASSVQGAYTGELFF
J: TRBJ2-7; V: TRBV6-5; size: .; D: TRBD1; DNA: TGTGCCAGCAGTTACGCCCAGGGGGCCTACGAGCAGTACTTC; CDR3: CASSYAQGAYEQYF
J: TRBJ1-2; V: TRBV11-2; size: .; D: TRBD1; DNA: TGTGCCAGCAGCTCCACACAGGGGGCCTTAGGGGGAGGCTACACCTTC; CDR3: CASSSTQGALGGGYTF
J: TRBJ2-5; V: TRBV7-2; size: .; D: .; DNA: TGTGCCAGCAGCTTATGGGGGCGAGAAGAGACCCAGTACTTC; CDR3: CASSLWGREETQYF
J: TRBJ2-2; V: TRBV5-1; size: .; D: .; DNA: TGCGCCAGCAGCTTGGAAGGGGGCACCGGGGAGCTGTTTTTT; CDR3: CASSLEGGTGELFF
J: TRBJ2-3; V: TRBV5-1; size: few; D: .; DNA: TGCGCCAGCAGCTTGTCTACTCGCACAGATACGCAGTATTTT; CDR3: CASSLSTRTDTQYF